This T cell receptor beta chain is drawn from a study of cytomegalovirus exposure and HLA in healthy donors. Overall study context: There were 350 to 400 genotyped donors. Of these, 81% fell in the genetic ancestry cluster associated with self-reported Caucasian donors. General study findings and limits: HLA-A and HLA-B allele assignments for most subjects were reportedly predicted accurately using TCR beta sequences.

The CDR3 is made up of 12 amino acids. Germline CDR1 reads KGHSH; CDR2 reads LQKENI. V lost 3 bases and J 5 bases, leaving 7 bases between the germline ends. Donors sampled were nominally healthy, though unrecorded immune exposures were likely. PCR used 60 Vbeta primers and 13 Jbeta primers. Sequencing was performed with immunoSEQ multiplex PCR; in TCRdb, only in-frame clones are kept and a portion is missing. Of about 180,000 clones listed, 80% are singletons. To note about this clone: The target antigen is unknown.

The sample comprised PBMCs. The sequence came from a man aged 30 to 45 in good health and CMV-seropositive. The gene calls are TRBV18 and TRBJ2-5; a weak D match, TRBD1 (5 bases). The CDR3 nucleotides read TGTGCCAGCTCACCGAAGGGGGAGACCCAGTACTTC. Its translation is CASSPKGETQYF.